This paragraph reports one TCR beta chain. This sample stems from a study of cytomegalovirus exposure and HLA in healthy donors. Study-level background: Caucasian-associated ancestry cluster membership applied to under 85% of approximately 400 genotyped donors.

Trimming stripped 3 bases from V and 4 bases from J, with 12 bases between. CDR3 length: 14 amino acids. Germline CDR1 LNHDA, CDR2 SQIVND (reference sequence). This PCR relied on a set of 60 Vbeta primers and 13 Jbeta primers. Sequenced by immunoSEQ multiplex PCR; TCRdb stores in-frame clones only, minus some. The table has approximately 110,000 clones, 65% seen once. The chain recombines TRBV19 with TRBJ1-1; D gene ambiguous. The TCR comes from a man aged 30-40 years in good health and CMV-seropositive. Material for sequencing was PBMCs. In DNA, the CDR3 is TGTGCCAGTAGTATTGGACGCGGGAGCACTGAAGCTTTCTTT. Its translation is CASSIGRGSTEAFF.